A single sample is the source of the 12 T cell receptor beta chains below, sequenced in a study of chemoradiotherapy in HPV16-positive cancers. Measured with immunoSEQ multiplex PCR; TCRdb has only the in-frame clones, and not every one. The data hold about 24,000 clones, with more than 90% observed a single time. The input for sequencing was blood, taken from a patient who underwent chemoradiotherapy. Every receptor here comes from a human donor with HPV-associated anogenital cancer.

This chain uses TRBV6-5 with TRBJ2-7; possibly TRBD1 or TRBD2 for D (5 bases each). V was trimmed by 5 bases and J by 3 bases, leaving 17 bases between them. The CDR3 runs to 15 residues. From germline, CDR1 is MNHEY and CDR2 SVGAGI. CDR3 DNA sequence: TGTGCCAGCAGTGGGACCTCGGCTACGGGCTACGAGCAGTACTTC. Its protein is CASSGTSATGYEQYF.

The chain is built from TRBV2 and TRBJ1-2; D call uncertain. The CDR3 loop spans 11 amino acids. V lost 6 bases, J lost 4 bases, and 6 bases lay in between. The V gene's germline CDR1 is SNHLY and CDR2 FYNNEI. CDR3: CASRVFYGYTF. CDR3 DNA: TGTGCCAGCAGGGTATTCTATGGCTACACCTTC.

The chain has TRBV6-1 and TRBJ1-1; TRBD1 agrees at 12 bases. Trimming cost V 1 base and J 12 bases; bases outside gene matches: 3. Germline V CDR1 and CDR2: MNHNS, SASEGT. This CDR3 region has 13 residues. CDR3 loop: CASSEGDRGRTFF. CDR3 bases: TGTGCCAGCAGTGAAGGGGACAGGGGGCGAACTTTCTTT.

J is TRBJ2-1 and V is TRBV7-2; no clear D gene. Germline V CDR1 and CDR2: SGHTA, FQGNSA. The CDR3 spans 11 residues. With 2 bases removed from V and 6 bases from J, the gap between germline ends came to 2 bases. CDR3 DNA: TGTGCCAGCAGCTTATTCAATGAGCAGTTCTTC. Protein product: CASSLFNEQFF.

V is TRBV27 and J is TRBJ2-3; maybe TRBD2 (6 bases). V was pared by 4 bases and J by 5 bases, with 13 bases between. The CDR3 totals 14 residues. Germline loops: CDR1 MNHEY, CDR2 SMNVEV (reference sequence). As DNA, the CDR3 is TGTGCCAGCAGTTCCCGACTAGAAATAGATACGCAGTATTTT. This sequence encodes CASSSRLEIDTQYF.

The chain combines TRBV7-8 with TRBJ2-5; TRBD2 matches at 7 bases. V gave up 4 bases and J gave up 5 bases; unmatched junction bases: 10. This CDR3 contains 15 residues. The germline gives CDR1 SGHVS, CDR2 FQNEAQ. The CDR3 here is CASSSSTGGRETQYF. In nucleotides, the CDR3 is TGTGCCAGCAGCTCAAGCACGGGGGGACGGGAGACCCAGTACTTC.

The chain uses TRBV19 and TRBJ2-3; tentatively, D is TRBD1 (6 bases). The CDR3 consists of 17 residues. Germline V gives CDR1 LNHDA, CDR2 SQIVND (reference sequence). The ends were cut back, 4 bases at V and 7 bases at J, with 24 bases in the middle. DNA for the CDR3: TGTGCCAGTAGTAGCGTCCCCGGGACACAGGAAGTGAATACGCAGTATTTT. Its protein is CASSSVPGTQEVNTQYF.

The gene calls are TRBV19 and TRBJ2-1; possible D gene TRBD2, 6 bases. The germline CDR1 and CDR2 sequences are LNHDA and SQIVND (reference sequence). Trimming took off 5 bases at V and 10 bases at J, with 27 bases between the two ends. The CDR3 contains 17 residues. The CDR3 spells CASSPFSVAGRFREQFF. CDR3 nucleotide sequence: TGTGCCAGTAGTCCCTTCTCAGTTGCGGGAAGATTCCGAGAGCAGTTCTTC. Filled out from reference TRBV19 and TRBJ2-1, the complete variable domain reads DGGITQSPKYLFRKEGQNVTLSCEQNLNHDAMYWYRQDPGQGLRLIYYSQIVNDFQKGDIAEGYSVSREKKESFPLTVTSAQKNPTAFYLCASSPFSVAGRFREQFFGPGTRLTVL.

The chain has TRBV7-2 and TRBJ2-1, with 10 bases identical to TRBD1. CDR1 and CDR2 (germline): SGHTA, FQGNSA. The CDR3 sequence is 18 residues long. With 5 bases clipped from V and 6 bases from J, the junction kept 16 bases outside the gene matches. The CDR3 sequence is CASSGQSRQGAITNEQFF. CDR3 coding DNA: TGTGCCAGCAGCGGCCAGAGTCGACAGGGGGCGATTACCAATGAGCAGTTCTTC. Combining the CDR3 with reference TRBV7-2 and TRBJ2-1 gives the whole variable domain GAGVSQSPSNKVTEKGKDVELRCDPISGHTALYWYRQSLGQGLEFLIYFQGNSAPDKSGLPSDRFSAERTGGSVSTLTIQRTQQEDSAVYLCASSGQSRQGAITNEQFFGPGTRLTVL.

The chain combines TRBV4-1 with TRBJ1-5; D may be TRBD1 (5 bases). This CDR3 has 17 amino acids. In germline, CDR1 is MGHRA, CDR2 YSYEKL. Trimming pared 1 base from V and 5 bases from J, leaving 18 bases between. CDR3: CASSQVYGPQAHQPQHF. The DNA of the CDR3 is TGCGCCAGCAGCCAAGTGTATGGGCCACAGGCACATCAGCCCCAGCATTTT.

J is TRBJ1-1 and V is TRBV5-6; 8 nucleotides agree with TRBD1. Germline CDR1 SGHDT, CDR2 YYEEEE. The CDR3 is 17 amino acids. V trimming: 2 bases; J trimming: 3 bases; junction bases outside the gene matches: 12. CDR3 DNA: TGTGCCAGCAGCTTAGCAGGGGGCGGTAGGGCCCACACTGAAGCTTTCTTT. Translating gives CASSLAGGGRAHTEAFF.

The rearrangement links TRBV7-9 to TRBJ2-1; weak D call: TRBD2 (6 bases). Deletions cut 3 bases from V and 0 bases from J, with 9 bases between. The germline V gene has CDR1 SEHNR and CDR2 FQNEAQ (reference sequence). The CDR3 is 15 amino acids. In DNA, the CDR3 is TGTGCCAGCAGCTTCAGCGGGCGCTCCTACAATGAGCAGTTCTTC. Translated, it gives CASSFSGRSYNEQFF.